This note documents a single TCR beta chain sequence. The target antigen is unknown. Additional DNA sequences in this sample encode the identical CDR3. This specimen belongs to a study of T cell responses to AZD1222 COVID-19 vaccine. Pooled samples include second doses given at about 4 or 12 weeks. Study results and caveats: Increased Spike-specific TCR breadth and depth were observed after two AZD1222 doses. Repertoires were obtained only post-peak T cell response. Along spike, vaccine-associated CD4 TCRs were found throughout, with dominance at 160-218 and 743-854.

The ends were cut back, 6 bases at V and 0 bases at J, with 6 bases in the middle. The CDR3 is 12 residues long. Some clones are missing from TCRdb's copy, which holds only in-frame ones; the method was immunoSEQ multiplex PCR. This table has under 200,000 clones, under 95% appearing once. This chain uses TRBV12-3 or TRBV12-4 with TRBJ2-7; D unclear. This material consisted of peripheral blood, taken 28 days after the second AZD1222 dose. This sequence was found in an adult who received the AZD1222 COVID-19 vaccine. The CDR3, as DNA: TGTGCCAGCAGCCGCAGCTCCTACGAGCAGTACTTC. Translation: CASSRSSYEQYF.